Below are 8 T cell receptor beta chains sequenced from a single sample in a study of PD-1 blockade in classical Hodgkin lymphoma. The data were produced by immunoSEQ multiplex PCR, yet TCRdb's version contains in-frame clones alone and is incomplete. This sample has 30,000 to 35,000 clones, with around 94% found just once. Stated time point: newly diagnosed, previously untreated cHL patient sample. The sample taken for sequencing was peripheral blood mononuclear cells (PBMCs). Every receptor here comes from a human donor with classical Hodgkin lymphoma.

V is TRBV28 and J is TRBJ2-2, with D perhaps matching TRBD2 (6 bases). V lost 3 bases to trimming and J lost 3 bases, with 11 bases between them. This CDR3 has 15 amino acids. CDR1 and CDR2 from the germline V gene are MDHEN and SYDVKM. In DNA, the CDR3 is TGTGCCAGCAGTTTCATTAGCGGTTACACCGGGGAGCTGTTTTTT. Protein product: CASSFISGYTGELFF.

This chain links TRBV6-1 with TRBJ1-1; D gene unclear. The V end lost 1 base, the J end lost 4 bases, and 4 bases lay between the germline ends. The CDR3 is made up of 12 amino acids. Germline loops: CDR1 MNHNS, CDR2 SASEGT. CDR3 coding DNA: TGTGCCAGCAGTGAAGATATCACTGAAGCTTTCTTT. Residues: CASSEDITEAFF.

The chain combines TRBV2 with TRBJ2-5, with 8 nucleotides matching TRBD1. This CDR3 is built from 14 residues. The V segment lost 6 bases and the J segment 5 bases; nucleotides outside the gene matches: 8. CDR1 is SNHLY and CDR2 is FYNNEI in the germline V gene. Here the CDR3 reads CASSGTRQGETQYF. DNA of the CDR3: TGTGCCAGCAGCGGGACCCGACAGGGGGAGACCCAGTACTTC.

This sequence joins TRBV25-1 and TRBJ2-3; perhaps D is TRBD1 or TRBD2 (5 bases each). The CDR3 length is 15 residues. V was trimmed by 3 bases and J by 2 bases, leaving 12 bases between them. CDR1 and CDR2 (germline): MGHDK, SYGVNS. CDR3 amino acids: CASSERGLFTDTQYF. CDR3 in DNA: TGTGCCAGCAGTGAGAGGGGTCTTTTCACAGATACGCAGTATTTT.

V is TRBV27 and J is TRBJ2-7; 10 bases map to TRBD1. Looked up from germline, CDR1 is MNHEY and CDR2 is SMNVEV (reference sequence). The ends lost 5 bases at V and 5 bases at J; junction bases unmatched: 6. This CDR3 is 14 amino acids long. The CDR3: CASSPTTGGNEQYF. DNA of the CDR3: TGTGCCAGCAGTCCGACGACAGGGGGCAACGAGCAGTACTTC.

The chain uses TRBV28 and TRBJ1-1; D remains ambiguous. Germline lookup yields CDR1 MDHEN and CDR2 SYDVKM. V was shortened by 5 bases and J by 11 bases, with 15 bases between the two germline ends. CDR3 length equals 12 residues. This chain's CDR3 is CASSQSPLGAFF. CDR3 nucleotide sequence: TGTGCCAGCAGTCAATCCCCCCTTGGGGCTTTCTTT.

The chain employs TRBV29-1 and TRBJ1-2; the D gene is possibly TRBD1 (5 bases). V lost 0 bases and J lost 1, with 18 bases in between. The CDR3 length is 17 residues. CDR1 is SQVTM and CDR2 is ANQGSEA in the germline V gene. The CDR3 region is CSVEDLGAGDGNYGYTF. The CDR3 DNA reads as TGCAGCGTTGAAGATCTAGGTGCTGGGGACGGTAACTATGGCTACACCTTC.

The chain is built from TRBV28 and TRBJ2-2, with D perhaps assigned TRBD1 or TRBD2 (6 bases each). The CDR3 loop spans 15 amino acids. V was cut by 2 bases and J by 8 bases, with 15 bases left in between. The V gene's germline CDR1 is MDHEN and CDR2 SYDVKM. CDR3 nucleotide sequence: TGTGCCAGCAGTTTAGGACTAAACAGGGAAGGGGAGCTGTTTTTT. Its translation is CASSLGLNREGELFF.